What follows is one T cell receptor (beta chain) and its context. Its antigen is unknown. The same CDR3 arises from other DNA sequences in this sample as well. The data originate from a study of shared clonotypes between healthy human individuals. General observations from the study: The study's rarefaction showed incomplete sorted-subset sequencing despite large depth. Relative to clonotypes present in all four donors, those not shared had lower generation probabilities.

Germline V gene sequence: CDR1 MNHEY, CDR2 SMNVEV (reference sequence). With 8 bases clipped from V and 4 bases from J, the junction kept 4 bases outside the gene matches. The CDR3 has 14 amino acids. Negatively enriched CD4+ T cells were divided by CD45RA into naive and memory. Some clones are missing from TCRdb's copy, which holds only in-frame ones; the method was immunoSEQ multiplex PCR. The sample lists approximately 2.1 million clones, approximately 93% occurring once. The specimen sequenced was naive CD4+ T cells from PBMCs. As for subset: CD45RA+ positively selected. The sequence derives from a man in his late teens or twenties in good health. Some clones in this sample may be carry-over from other donors' samples. The chain couples TRBV27 to TRBJ2-1; 11 bases agree with TRBD1. The CDR3 DNA follows: TGTGCCAGCTCCCGGGACAGGGGGTACAATGAGCAGTTCTTC. This codes for CASSRDRGYNEQFF.